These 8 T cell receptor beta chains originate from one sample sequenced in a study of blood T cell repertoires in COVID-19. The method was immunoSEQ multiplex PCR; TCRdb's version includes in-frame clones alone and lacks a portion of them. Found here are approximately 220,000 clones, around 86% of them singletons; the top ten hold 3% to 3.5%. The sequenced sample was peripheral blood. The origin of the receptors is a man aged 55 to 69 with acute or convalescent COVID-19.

The CDR3 DNA reads TGCGCCAGCAGCCAAGTCTGGGGACAGGTTGACGAGCAGTACTTC. Translation: CASSQVWGQVDEQYF. The genes are TRBV4-3 and TRBJ2-7, with TRBD1 matching over 8 bases. The CDR3 totals 15 residues. V was clipped by 1 base and J by 5 bases; unmatched bases: 7. In germline, CDR1 is LGHNA, CDR2 YSLEER.

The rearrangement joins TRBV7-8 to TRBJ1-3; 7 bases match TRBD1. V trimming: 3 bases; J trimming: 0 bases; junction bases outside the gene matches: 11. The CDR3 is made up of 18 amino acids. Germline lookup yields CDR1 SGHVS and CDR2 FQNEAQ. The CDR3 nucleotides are TGTGCCAGCAGCTTCTTTAACTTGGGACAGTCCTCTGGAAACACCATATATTTT. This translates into CASSFFNLGQSSGNTIYF.

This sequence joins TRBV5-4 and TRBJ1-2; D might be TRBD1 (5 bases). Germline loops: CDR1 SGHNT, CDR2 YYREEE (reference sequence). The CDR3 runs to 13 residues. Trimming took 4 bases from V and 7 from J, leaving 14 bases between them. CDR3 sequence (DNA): TGTGCCAGCAGCGGGGGACGGAGGGCTGGCTACACCTTC. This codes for CASSGGRRAGYTF.

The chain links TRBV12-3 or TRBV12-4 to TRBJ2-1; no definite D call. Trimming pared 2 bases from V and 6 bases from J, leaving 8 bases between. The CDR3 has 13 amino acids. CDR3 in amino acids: CASSLSTSNEQFF. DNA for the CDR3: TGTGCCAGCAGTTTATCCACTTCCAATGAGCAGTTCTTC.

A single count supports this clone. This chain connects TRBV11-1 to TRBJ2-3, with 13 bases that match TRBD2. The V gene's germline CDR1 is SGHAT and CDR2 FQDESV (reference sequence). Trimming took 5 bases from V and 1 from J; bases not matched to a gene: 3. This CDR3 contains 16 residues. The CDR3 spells CASSTGLAGRTDTQYF. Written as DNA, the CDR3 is TGTGCCAGCAGCACGGGACTAGCGGGGCGCACAGATACGCAGTATTTT.

The CDR3: CASSRVEVGGYGYTF. As DNA, the CDR3 is TGTGCCAGCAGCCGGGTTGAGGTCGGTGGCTATGGCTACACCTTC. The V call is TRBV6-2 or TRBV6-3, the J call TRBJ1-2, with D unresolved. The germline V gene encodes CDR1 MNHEY and CDR2 SVGEGT. The V and J ends lost 6 bases and 4 bases respectively, with 18 bases between them. The length of the CDR3 is 15 residues.

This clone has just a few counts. CDR3 region: CASSIDRSRNTEAFF. In DNA, the CDR3 is TGTGCCAGTAGTATAGACAGGTCGAGGAACACTGAAGCTTTCTTT. The V gene is TRBV19, the J gene TRBJ1-1; D remains unclear. Trimming stripped 0 bases from V and 1 base from J, with 9 bases between. This CDR3 contains 15 residues. Germline V CDR1 and CDR2: LNHDA, SQIVND (reference sequence).

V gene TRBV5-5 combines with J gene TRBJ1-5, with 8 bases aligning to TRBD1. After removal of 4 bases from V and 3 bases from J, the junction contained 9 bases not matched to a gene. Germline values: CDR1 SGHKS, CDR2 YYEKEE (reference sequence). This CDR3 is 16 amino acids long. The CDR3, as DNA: TGTGCCAGCAGCCCATACTCGGGACAGGTCAATCAGCCCCAGCATTTT. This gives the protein CASSPYSGQVNQPQHF.